This is a list of T cell receptor beta chains from one sample in a study of graft-versus-host responses after intestinal transplantation. TCRdb keeps only in-frame clones here, not all; method: immunoSEQ multiplex PCR. Seen here are around 90,000 clones, roughly 90% observed once, and the top ten hold about 0.07%. These receptors have no identified antigens. The sample was unstimulated CD8+ T cells sorted from spleen or lymph node cells, taken before transplant. The receptors shown here come from a human donor who was the organ donor for an intestinal transplant. CDR3s include the opening cysteine and the closing phenylalanine or tryptophan. Clone size, where shown, is once, few, many, or a class for clones that have expanded.

len	v_gene	abundance	j_gene	CDR3aa
16	TRBV4-2	-	TRBJ2-3	CASSQGLNPPTDTQYF
13	TRBV10-2	-	TRBJ1-1	CASAQGMNTEAFF
13	TRBV7-9	-	TRBJ2-7	CASSLQVAYEQYF
18	TRBV19	-	TRBJ2-6	CASSIDGDRGSGANVLTF
15	TRBV5-1	-	TRBJ1-2	CASSLGPGTGYGCTF
15	TRBV7-9	-	TRBJ2-5	CASSLVDRFQETQYF
18	TRBV27	once	TRBJ2-2	CASSLSVLGQLNTGELFF
15	TRBV6-1	-	TRBJ2-7	CASRSYVGGTYEQYF
15	TRBV30	-	TRBJ2-1	CAWSVRGQYYNEQFF
17	TRBV11-1	-	TRBJ2-6	CASSSTSGSTGANVLTF
13	TRBV19	-	TRBJ2-7	CASSIAGGYEQYF
14	TRBV13	-	TRBJ2-2	CASSRPGRSGELFF
17	TRBV14	-	TRBJ2-5	CASSQGFWTFGRETQYF
12	TRBV14	-	TRBJ2-7	CASSAYVYEQYF
14	TRBV19	once	TRBJ1-6	CASRTGSYNSPLHF
9	TRBV6-1	few	TRBJ1-5	CASSWPQHF
14	TRBV6-5	-	TRBJ1-2	CASTGTGVVGGYTF
13	TRBV11-3	-	TRBJ2-7	CASSRQGKNEQYF
17	TRBV10-1	-	TRBJ2-1	CASSDPGGTGTYNEQFF
14	TRBV29-1	once	TRBJ2-2	CSVEKQENNGELFF
10	TRBV28	-	TRBJ2-1	CASRDNEQFF
18	TRBV7-9	-	-	CASSLGEYSGSLTYEQYF
12	TRBV6-1	-	TRBJ1-1	CASRGDNGEAFF
15	TRBV4-1	-	TRBJ2-1	CASSQDASGLNEQFF
15	TRBV9	-	TRBJ2-7	CASSVGTGGAYEQYF
13	TRBV29-1	-	TRBJ2-1	CSVGQGGYNEQFF
13	TRBV6-5	-	TRBJ2-5	CASSPRGGETQYF
13	TRBV13	-	TRBJ2-7	CASSPTGRYEQYF
14	TRBV13	-	TRBJ1-1	CASRSRAMNTEAFF
17	TRBV7-9	-	TRBJ2-7	CASRIINNGTGFYEQYF
14	TRBV30	-	TRBJ1-2	CAWSVCAGCTGYTF
11	TRBV20-1	-	TRBJ2-4	CSARDLNIQYF
18	TRBV18	-	TRBJ2-2	CASSPRYYTNANTGELFF
16	TRBV5-1	-	TRBJ2-7	CASSAHGTSVSYEQYF
20	TRBV7-6	-	TRBJ2-3	CASSLVSGGAYVTSTDTQYF
12	TRBV12-5	-	TRBJ2-1	CASGFGRNEQFF
14	TRBV5-1	-	TRBJ2-1	CASSGTSVYNEQFF
13	TRBV13	-	TRBJ2-3	CASSLGLTDTQYF
13	TRBV5-6	-	TRBJ2-7	CASSSVVRSEQYF
16	TRBV6-6	-	TRBJ1-6	CASSYSFESGDSPLHF
15	TRBV6-5	-	TRBJ2-7	CASSYLSGGSYEQYF
13	TRBV6-5	-	TRBJ1-1	CASSLTVNTEAFF
17	TRBV28	-	TRBJ2-5	CASSPPPGLSIFGTQYF
15	TRBV7-2	-	TRBJ2-5	CASSFWTGAQETQYF
16	TRBV5-1	-	TRBJ1-2	CASSLLGQRPPYGYTF
14	TRBV6-6	-	TRBJ1-2	CASEFSGTGYGYTF
17	TRBV21-1	-	TRBJ2-7	CASRRLHTGAPHYEQYF
16	TRBV2	-	TRBJ2-1	CASSLLARSSYNEQFF
15	TRBV11-3	-	TRBJ2-5	CASSLEGGRGETQYF